These T cell receptor beta chains were read from a single sample in a study of T cell repertoires in cytomegalovirus infection. TCRdb re-derived calls from the reads in MiXCR, one entry per CDR3 protein. The sample records about 460,000 distinct CDR3 sequences, about 10% being singletons. The source material was PBMCs. The receptors were sampled from a human donor in good health (CMV status not recorded). Some clones in this sample may be carry-over from other donors' samples. The CDR3 runs from the conserved cysteine through the conserved F or W. Fields, in order: V gene, D gene, J gene, clone size, CDR3 protein, CDR3 DNA. A D gene is named only where the DNA matches it firmly. For some rows the clone size is stated as once, few or many, or as a class when expanded; others skip it.

V: TRBV29-1; D: -; J: TRBJ2-1; size: -; CDR3: CSVLLAEPFF; DNA: TGCAGCGTTCTTTTAGCAGAGCCGTTCTTC
V: TRBV30; D: -; J: TRBJ2-1; size: few; CDR3: CAWSRRVDNEQFF; DNA: TGTGCCTGGAGTCGAAGGGTCGACAATGAGCAGTTCTTC
V: TRBV20-1; D: TRBD1; J: TRBJ2-5; size: -; CDR3: CSATRFRSGTGRKETQYF; DNA: TGCAGTGCTACTCGATTTCGGTCCGGGACAGGAAGAAAAGAGACCCAGTACTTC
V: TRBV7-8; D: TRBD2; J: TRBJ2-3; size: many; CDR3: CASSFPRNDSGGARDTQYF; DNA: TGTGCCAGCAGCTTCCCTCGTAATGATAGCGGGGGGGCCAGGGATACGCAGTATTTT
V: TRBV5-6; D: -; J: TRBJ2-7; size: many; CDR3: CASSSLDREDEQYF; DNA: TGTGCCAGCAGCTCCCTCGACAGGGAGGACGAGCAGTACTTC
V: TRBV20-1; D: -; J: TRBJ2-1; size: few; CDR3: CSAYDAGPYNEQFF; DNA: TGCAGTGCTTACGACGCGGGGCCCTACAATGAGCAGTTCTTC
V: TRBV28; D: -; J: TRBJ2-7; size: few; CDR3: CASSFARGTHEQYF; DNA: TGTGCCAGCAGTTTCGCGAGGGGTACCCACGAGCAGTACTTC
V: TRBV20-1; D: TRBD1; J: TRBJ2-5; size: many; CDR3: CSALWDSLQETQYF; DNA: TGCAGTGCCCTCTGGGACAGCCTTCAAGAGACCCAGTACTTC
V: TRBV29-1; D: -; J: TRBJ2-1; size: -; CDR3: CSVERPNHNEQFF; DNA: TGCAGCGTTGAACGACCAAATCACAATGAGCAGTTCTTC
V: TRBV28; D: -; J: TRBJ1-2; size: many; CDR3: CASSSPAGGAHYGYTF; DNA: TGTGCCAGCAGTTCCCCGGCTGGGGGGGCGCACTATGGCTACACCTTC
V: TRBV28; D: -; J: TRBJ2-3; size: many; CDR3: CASTPRTRDTQYF; DNA: TGTGCCAGCACCCCGAGGACTCGAGATACGCAGTATTTT